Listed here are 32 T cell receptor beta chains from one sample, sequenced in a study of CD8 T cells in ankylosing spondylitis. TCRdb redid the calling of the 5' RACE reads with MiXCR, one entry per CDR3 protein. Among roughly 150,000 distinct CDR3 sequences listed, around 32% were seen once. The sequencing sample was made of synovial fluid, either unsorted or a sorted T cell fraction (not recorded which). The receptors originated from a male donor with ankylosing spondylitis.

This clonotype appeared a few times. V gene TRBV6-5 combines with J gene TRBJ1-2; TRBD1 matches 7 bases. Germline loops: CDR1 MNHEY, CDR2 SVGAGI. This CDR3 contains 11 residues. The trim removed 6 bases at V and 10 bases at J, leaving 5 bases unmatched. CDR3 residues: CASSEQGFYTF. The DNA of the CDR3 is TGTGCCAGCAGCGAACAGGGGTTCTACACCTTC.

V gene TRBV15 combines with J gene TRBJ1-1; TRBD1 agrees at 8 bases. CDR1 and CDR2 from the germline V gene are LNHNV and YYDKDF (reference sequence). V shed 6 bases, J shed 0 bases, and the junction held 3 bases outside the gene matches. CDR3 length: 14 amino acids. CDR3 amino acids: CATSMDRVNTEAFF. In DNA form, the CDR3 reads TGTGCCACCAGTATGGACAGGGTGAACACTGAAGCTTTCTTT.

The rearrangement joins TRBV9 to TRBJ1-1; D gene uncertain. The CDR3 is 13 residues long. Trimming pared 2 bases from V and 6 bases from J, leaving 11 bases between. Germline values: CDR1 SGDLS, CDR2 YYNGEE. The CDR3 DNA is TGTGCCAGCAGCGTGGTCAACTCCGCTGAAGCTTTCTTT. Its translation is CASSVVNSAEAFF. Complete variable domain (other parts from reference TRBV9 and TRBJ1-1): DSGVTQTPKHLITATGQRVTLRCSPRSGDLSVYWYQQSLDQGLQFLIQYYNGEERAKGNILERFSAQQFPDLHSELNLSSLELGDSALYFCASSVVNSAEAFFGQGTRLTVV.

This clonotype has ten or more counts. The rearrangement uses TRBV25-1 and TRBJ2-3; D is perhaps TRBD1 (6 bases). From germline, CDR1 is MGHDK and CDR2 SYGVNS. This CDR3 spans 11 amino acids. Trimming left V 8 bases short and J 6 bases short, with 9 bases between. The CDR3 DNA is TGTGCCAGCGCGAGGGGGGATACGCAGTATTTT. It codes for CASARGDTQYF. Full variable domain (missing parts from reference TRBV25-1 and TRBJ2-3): EADIYQTPRYLVIGTGKKITLECSQTMGHDKMYWYQQDPGMELHLIHYSYGVNSTEKGDLSSESTVSRIRTEHFPLTLESARPSHTSQYLCASARGDTQYFGPGTRLTVL.

The CDR3 protein is CASSLRGGANEKLFF. The CDR3 nucleotides are TGTGCCAGCAGCTTGAGGGGGGGAGCTAATGAAAAACTGTTTTTT. The V call is TRBV5-6, the J call TRBJ1-4, with D possibly matching TRBD1 (6 bases). The CDR3 covers 15 residues. V was trimmed by 1 base and J by 3 bases, leaving 10 bases between them. Germline CDR1 reads SGHDT; CDR2 reads YYEEEE. The variable domain in full, completed from reference TRBV5-6 and TRBJ1-4, reads DAGVTQSPTHLIKTRGQQVTLRCSPKSGHDTVSWYQQALGQGPQFIFQYYEEEERQRGNFPDRFSGHQFPNYSSELNVNALLLGDSALYLCASSLRGGANEKLFFGSGTQLSVL.

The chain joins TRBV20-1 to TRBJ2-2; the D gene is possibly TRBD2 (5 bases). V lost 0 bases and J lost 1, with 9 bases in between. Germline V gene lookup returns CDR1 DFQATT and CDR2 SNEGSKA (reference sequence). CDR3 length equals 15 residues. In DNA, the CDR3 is TGCAGTGCTAGAGATGCCCGGGAGAACACCGGGGAGCTGTTTTTT. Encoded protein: CSARDARENTGELFF.

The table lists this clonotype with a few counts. This chain's CDR3 is CSARDRMGRPREQFF. CDR3 nucleotide sequence: TGCAGTGCTAGAGATCGTATGGGCAGGCCAAGGGAGCAGTTCTTC. The V gene is TRBV20-1, the J gene TRBJ2-1, with no clear D. The germline V gene encodes CDR1 DFQATT and CDR2 SNEGSKA (reference sequence). V lost 0 bases and J 10 bases, leaving 19 bases between the germline ends. This CDR3 has 15 amino acids.

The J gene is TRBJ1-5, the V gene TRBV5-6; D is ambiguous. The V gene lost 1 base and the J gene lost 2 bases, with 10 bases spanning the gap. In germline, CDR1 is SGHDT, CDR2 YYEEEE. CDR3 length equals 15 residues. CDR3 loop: CASSLLGQGNQPQHF. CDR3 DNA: TGTGCCAGCAGCTTGCTCGGCCAGGGCAATCAGCCCCAGCATTTT.

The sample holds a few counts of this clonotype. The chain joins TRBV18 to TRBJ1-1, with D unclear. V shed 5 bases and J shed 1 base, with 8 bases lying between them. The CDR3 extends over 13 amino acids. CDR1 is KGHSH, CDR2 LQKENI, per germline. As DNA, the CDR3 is TGTGCCAGCTCAACAAACACGAACACTGAAGCTTTCTTT. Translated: CASSTNTNTEAFF.

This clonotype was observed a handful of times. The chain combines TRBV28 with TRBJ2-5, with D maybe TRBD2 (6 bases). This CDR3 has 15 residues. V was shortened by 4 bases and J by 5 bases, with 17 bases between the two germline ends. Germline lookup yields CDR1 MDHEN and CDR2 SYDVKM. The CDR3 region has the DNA TGTGCCAGCAGTTCCACCACGGGGGAAGGGGAGACCCAGTACTTC. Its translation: CASSSTTGEGETQYF.

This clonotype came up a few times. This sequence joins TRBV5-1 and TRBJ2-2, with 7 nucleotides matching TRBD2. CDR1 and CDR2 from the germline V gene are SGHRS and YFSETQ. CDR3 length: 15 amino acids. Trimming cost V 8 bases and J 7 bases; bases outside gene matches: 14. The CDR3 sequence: CASKKGGVVDGELFF. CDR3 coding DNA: TGCGCCAGTAAGAAGGGAGGGGTTGTCGACGGGGAGCTGTTTTTT.

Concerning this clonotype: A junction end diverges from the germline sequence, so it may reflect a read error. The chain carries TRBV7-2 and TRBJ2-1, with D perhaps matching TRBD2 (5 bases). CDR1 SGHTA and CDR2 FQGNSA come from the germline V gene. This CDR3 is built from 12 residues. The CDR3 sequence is CASSLARVEQFF. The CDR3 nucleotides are TGTGCCAGCAGCCTAGCCCGGGTTGAGCAGTTCTTC.

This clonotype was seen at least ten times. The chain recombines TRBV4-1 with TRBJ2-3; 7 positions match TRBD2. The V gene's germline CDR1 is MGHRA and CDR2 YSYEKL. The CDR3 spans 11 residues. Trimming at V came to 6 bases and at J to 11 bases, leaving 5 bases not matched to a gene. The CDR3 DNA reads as TGCGCCAGCAGATCCGGGACTAAGCAGTATTTT. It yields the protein CASRSGTKQYF.

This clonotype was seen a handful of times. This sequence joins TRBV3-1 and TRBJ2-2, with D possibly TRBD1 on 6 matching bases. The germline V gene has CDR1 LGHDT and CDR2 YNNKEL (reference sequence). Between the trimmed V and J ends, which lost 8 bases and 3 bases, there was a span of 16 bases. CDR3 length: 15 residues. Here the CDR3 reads CASQGRDTHTGELFF. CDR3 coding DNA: TGTGCCAGCCAAGGAAGGGACACACACACCGGGGAGCTGTTTTTT.

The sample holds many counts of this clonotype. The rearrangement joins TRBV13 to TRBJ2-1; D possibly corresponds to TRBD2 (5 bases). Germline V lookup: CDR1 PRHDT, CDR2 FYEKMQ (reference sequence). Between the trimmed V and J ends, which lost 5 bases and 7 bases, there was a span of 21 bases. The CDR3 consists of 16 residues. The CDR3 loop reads CASSPSRGSPRNEQFF. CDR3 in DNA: TGTGCCAGCAGCCCCTCGAGAGGGAGTCCTAGAAATGAGCAGTTCTTC.

The DNA of the CDR3 is TGCGCCAGCAGCTCACCCCCGGACTCGGAGAACACCGGGGAGCTGTTTTTT. It translates to CASSSPPDSENTGELFF. The chain employs TRBV5-1 and TRBJ2-2, with a possible D match to TRBD2 (5 bases). V dropped 3 bases and J dropped 1 base, with 16 bases sitting between them. Per germline, CDR1 SGHRS and CDR2 YFSETQ. The CDR3 has 17 residues.

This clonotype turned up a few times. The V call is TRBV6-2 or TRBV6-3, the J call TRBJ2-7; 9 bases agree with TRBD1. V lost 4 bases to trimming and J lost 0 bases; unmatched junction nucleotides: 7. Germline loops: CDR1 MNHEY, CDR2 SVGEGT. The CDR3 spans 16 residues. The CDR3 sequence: CASSSLGTGTSYEQYF. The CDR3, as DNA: TGTGCCAGCAGTTCGCTTGGGACAGGGACCTCCTACGAGCAGTACTTC.

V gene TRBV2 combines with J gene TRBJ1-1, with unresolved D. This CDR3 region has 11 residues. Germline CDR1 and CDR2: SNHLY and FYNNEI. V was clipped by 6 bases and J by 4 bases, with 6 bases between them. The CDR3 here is CASSPGTEAFF. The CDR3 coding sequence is TGTGCCAGCAGCCCAGGCACTGAAGCTTTCTTT.

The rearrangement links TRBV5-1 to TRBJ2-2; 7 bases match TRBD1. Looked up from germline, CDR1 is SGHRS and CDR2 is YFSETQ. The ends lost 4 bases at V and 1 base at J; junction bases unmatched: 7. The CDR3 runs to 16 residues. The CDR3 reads CASSPTGQKNTGELFF. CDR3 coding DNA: TGCGCCAGCAGCCCGACGGGACAGAAGAACACCGGGGAGCTGTTTTTT.

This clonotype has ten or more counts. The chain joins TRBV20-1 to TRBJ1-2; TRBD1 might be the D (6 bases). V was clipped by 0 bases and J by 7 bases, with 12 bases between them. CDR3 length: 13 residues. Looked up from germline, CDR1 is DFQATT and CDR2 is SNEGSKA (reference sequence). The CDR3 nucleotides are TGCAGTGCTAGAGATAACAGGGTGTCTGGCTACACCTTC. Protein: CSARDNRVSGYTF.

The CDR3, as DNA: TGCAGTGCTAGGGACAGGCGGAGCAATCAGCCCCAGCATTTT. Encoded protein: CSARDRRSNQPQHF. The chain employs TRBV20-1 and TRBJ1-5; TRBD1 matches 7 bases. The CDR3 extends over 14 amino acids. Losses at the gene ends were 3 bases for V and 1 base for J; bases not matched to a gene: 3. Per germline, CDR1 DFQATT and CDR2 SNEGSKA (reference sequence).

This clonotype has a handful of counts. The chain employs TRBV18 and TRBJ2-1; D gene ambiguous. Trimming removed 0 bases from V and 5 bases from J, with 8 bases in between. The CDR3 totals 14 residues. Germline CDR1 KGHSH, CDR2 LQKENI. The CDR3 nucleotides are TGTGCCAGCTCACCACCGGGCTGGAACAATGAGCAGTTCTTC. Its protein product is CASSPPGWNNEQFF.

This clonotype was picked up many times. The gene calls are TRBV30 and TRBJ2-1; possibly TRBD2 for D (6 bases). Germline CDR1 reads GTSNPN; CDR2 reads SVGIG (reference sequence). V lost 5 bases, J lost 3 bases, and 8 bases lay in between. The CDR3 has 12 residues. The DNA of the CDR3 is TGTGCCTGGCTGGGGGGCTACAATGAGCAGTTCTTC. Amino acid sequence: CAWLGGYNEQFF.

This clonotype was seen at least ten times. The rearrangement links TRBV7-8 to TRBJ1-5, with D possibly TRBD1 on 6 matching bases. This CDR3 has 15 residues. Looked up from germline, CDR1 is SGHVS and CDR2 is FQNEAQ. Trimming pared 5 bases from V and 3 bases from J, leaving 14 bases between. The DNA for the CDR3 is TGTGCCAGCAGCCAGTCACAGGGACACAATCAGCCCCAGCATTTT. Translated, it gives CASSQSQGHNQPQHF.

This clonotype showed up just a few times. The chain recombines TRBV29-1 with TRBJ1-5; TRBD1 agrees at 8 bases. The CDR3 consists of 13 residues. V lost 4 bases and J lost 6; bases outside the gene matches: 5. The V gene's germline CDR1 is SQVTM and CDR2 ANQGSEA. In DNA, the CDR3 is TGCAGCGTTGTGGACAGGGTTGGTCAGCCCCAGCATTTT. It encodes CSVVDRVGQPQHF.

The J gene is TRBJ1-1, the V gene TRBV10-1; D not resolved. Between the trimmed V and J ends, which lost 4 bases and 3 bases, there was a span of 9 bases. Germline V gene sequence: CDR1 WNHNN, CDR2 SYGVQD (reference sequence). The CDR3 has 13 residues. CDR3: CASSVDRDTEAFF. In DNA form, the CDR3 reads TGCGCCAGCAGTGTAGACCGAGACACTGAAGCTTTCTTT.

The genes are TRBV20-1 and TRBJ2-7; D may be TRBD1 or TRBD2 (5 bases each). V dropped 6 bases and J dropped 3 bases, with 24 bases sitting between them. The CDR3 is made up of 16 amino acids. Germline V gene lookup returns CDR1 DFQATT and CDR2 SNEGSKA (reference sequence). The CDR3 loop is CSAQSPGGGRIYEQYF. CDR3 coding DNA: TGCAGTGCACAATCGCCGGGTGGGGGTAGGATCTACGAGCAGTACTTC.

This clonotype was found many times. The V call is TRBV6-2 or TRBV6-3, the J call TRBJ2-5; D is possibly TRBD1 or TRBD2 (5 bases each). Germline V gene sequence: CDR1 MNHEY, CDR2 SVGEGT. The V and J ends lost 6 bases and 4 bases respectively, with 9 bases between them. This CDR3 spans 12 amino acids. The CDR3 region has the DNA TGTGCCAGCAGACATGGGGGAGAGACCCAGTACTTC. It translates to CASRHGGETQYF.

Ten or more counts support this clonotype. The DNA of the CDR3 is TGCGCCAGCAGCTTGGTGGGTGGGATTACCTACGAGCAGTACTTC. Translated: CASSLVGGITYEQYF. The rearrangement joins TRBV5-1 to TRBJ2-7; no clear D. Germline V CDR1 and CDR2: SGHRS, YFSETQ. This CDR3 has 15 amino acids. Trimming left V 0 bases short and J 2 bases short, with 12 bases between.

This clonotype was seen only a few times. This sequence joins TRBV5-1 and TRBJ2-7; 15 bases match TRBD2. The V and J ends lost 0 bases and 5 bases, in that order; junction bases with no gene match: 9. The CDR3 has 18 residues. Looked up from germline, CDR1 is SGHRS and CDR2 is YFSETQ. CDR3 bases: TGCGCCAGCAGCTTGGGCCGACGGACTAGCGGGGGGGCGAACGAGCAGTACTTC. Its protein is CASSLGRRTSGGANEQYF.

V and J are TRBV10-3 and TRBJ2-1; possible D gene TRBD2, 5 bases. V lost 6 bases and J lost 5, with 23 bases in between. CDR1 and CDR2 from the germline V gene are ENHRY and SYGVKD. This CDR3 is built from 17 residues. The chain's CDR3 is CAISKFMDGGIDNEQFF. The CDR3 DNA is TGTGCCATCAGCAAATTTATGGACGGAGGAATTGACAATGAGCAGTTCTTC.

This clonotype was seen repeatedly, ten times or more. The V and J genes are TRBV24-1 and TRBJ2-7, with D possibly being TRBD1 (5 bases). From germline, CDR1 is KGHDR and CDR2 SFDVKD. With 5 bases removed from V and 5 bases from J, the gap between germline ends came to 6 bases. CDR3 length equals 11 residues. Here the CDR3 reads CATSVGDEQYF. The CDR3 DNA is TGTGCCACCAGTGTAGGGGACGAGCAGTACTTC.